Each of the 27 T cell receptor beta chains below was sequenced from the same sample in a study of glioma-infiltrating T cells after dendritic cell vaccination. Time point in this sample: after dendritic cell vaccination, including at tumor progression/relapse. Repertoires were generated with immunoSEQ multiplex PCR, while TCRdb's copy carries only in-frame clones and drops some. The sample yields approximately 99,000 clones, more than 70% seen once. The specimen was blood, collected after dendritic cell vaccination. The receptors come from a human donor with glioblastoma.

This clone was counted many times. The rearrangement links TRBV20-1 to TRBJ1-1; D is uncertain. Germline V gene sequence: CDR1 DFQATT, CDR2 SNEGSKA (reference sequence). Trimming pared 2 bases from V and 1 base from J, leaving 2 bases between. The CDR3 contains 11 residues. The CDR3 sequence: CSARQNTEAFF. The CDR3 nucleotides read TGCAGTGCTAGACAGAACACTGAAGCTTTCTTT.

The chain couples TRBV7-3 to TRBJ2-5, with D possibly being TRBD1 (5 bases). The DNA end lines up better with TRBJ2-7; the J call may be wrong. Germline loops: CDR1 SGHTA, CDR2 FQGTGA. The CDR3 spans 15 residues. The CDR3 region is CASSLGPAGNYEQYF. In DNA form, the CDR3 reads TGTGCCAGCAGCTTGGGGCCCGCCGGAAACTACGAGCAGTACTTC.

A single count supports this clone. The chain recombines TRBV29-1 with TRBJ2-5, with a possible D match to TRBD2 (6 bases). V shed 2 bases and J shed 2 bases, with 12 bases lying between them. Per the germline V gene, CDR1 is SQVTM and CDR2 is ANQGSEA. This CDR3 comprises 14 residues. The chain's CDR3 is CSVEWEATQETQYF. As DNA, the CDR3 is TGCAGCGTTGAATGGGAGGCCACACAAGAGACCCAGTACTTC.

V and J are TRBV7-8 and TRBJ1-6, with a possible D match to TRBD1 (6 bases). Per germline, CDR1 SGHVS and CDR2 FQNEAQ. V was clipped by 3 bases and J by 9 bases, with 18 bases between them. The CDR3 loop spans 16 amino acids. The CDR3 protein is CASSFEGGRKGSPLHF. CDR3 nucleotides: TGTGCCAGCAGCTTCGAGGGGGGGCGAAAGGGTTCACCCCTCCACTTT.

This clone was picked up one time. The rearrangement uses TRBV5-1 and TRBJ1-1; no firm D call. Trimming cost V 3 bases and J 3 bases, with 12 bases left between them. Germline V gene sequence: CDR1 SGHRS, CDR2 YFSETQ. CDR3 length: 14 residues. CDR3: CASSSTASHTEAFF. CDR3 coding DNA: TGCGCCAGCAGCTCTACAGCATCTCACACTGAAGCTTTCTTT.

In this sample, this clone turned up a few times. The CDR3 sequence: CASSAGLSYEQYF. Here the CDR3 DNA reads TGTGCCAGCAGTGCGGGGCTTTCCTACGAGCAGTACTTC. The chain combines TRBV27 with TRBJ2-7, with D possibly matching TRBD2 (6 bases). Trimming took 5 bases from V and 1 from J, leaving 9 bases between them. This CDR3 is 13 amino acids long. Germline loops: CDR1 MNHEY, CDR2 SMNVEV (reference sequence).

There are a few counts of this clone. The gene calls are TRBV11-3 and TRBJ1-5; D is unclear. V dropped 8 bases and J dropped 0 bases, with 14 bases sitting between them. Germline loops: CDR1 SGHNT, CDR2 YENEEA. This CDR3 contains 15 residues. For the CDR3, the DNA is TGTGCCAGCCTTTCCACAGTAGATAGCAATCAGCCCCAGCATTTT. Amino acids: CASLSTVDSNQPQHF.

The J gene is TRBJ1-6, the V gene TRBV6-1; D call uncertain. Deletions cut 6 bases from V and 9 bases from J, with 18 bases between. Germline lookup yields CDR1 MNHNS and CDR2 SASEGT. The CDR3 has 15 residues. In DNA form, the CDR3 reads TGTGCCAGCAGCGTATTCTCCGGGAACCTTTCACCCCTCCACTTT. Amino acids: CASSVFSGNLSPLHF.

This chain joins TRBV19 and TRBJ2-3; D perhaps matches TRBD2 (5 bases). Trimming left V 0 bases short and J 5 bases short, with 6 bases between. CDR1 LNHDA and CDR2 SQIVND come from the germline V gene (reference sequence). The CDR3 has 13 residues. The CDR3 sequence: CASSIDRGDTQYF. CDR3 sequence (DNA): TGTGCCAGTAGTATAGATCGGGGAGATACGCAGTATTTT.

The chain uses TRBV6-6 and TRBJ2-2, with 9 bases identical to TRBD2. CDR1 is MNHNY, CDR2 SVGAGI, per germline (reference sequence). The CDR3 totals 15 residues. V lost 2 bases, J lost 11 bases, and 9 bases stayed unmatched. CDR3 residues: CASSYIRRGGVELFF. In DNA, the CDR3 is TGTGCCAGCAGTTACATAAGGCGGGGGGGCGTCGAGCTGTTTTTT.

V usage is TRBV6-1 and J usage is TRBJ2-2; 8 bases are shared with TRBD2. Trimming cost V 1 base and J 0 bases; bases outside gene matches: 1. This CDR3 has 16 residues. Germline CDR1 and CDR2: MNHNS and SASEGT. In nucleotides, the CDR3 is TGTGCCAGCAGTGAAGTACTAGCGGCGAACACCGGGGAGCTGTTTTTT. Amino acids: CASSEVLAANTGELFF.

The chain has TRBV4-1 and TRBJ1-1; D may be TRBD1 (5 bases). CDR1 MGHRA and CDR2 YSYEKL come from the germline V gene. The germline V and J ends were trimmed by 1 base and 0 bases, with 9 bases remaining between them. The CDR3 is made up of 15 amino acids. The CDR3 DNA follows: TGCGCCAGCAGCCAAGGGGGGGGAATGAACACTGAAGCTTTCTTT. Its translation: CASSQGGGMNTEAFF.

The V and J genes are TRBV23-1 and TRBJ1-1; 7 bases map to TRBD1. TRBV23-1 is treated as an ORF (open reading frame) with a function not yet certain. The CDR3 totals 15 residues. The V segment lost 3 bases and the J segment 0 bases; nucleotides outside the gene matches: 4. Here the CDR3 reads CASSHGDSMNTEAFF. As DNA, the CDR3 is TGCGCCAGCAGTCATGGGGACAGCATGAACACTGAAGCTTTCTTT.

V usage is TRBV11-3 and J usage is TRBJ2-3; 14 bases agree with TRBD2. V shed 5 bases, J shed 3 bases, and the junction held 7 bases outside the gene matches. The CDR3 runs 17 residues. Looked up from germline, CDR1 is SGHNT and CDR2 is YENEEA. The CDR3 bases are TGTGCCAGCAGCCAACTCGGACTAGCGGGGGGTACAGATACGCAGTATTTT. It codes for CASSQLGLAGGTDTQYF. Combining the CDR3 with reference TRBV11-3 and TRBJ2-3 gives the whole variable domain EAGVVQSPRYKIIEKKQPVAFWCNPISGHNTLYWYLQNLGQGPELLIRYENEEAVDDSQLPKDRFSAERLKGVDSTLKIQPAELGDSAVYLCASSQLGLAGGTDTQYFGPGTRLTVL.

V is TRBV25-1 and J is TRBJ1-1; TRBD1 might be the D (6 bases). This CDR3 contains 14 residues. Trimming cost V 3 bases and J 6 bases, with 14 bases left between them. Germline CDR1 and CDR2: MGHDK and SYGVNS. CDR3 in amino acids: CASSDPRGIAEAFF. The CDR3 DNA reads TGTGCCAGCAGTGATCCCAGGGGTATAGCTGAAGCTTTCTTT.

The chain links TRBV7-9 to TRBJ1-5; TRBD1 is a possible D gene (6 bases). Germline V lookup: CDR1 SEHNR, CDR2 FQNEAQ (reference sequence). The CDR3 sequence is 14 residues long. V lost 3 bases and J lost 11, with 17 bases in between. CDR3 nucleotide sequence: TGTGCCAGCAGCTTGGATGGACAGAGCGTGGCCCAGCATTTT. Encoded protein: CASSLDGQSVAQHF.

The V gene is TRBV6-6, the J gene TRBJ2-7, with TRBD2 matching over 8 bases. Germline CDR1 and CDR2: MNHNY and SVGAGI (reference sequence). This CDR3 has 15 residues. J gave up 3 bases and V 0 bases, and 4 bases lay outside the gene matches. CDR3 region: CASSYSREGYYEQYF. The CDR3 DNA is TGTGCCAGCAGTTACTCACGGGAGGGTTACTACGAGCAGTACTTC.

The CDR3 protein is CAWSVSPGNYGYTF. The CDR3 nucleotides are TGTGCCTGGAGTGTATCTCCAGGAAACTATGGCTACACCTTC. The J gene is TRBJ1-2, the V gene TRBV30; D is uncertain. Germline loops: CDR1 GTSNPN, CDR2 SVGIG (reference sequence). The CDR3 spans 14 residues. V was cut by 0 bases and J by 2 bases, with 10 bases left in between.

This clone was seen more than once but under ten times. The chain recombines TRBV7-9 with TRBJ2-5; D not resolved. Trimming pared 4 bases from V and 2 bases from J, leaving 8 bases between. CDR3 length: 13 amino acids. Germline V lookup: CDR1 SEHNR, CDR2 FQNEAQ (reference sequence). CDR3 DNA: TGTGCCAGCAGCTGGGCTTTACAAGAGACCCAGTACTTC. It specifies CASSWALQETQYF.

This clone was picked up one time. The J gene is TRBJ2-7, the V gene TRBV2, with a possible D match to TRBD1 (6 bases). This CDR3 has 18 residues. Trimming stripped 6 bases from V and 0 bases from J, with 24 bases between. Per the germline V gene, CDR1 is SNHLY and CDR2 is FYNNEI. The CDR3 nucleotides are TGTGCCAGCAGAACAAACTTACTTTGGACAGCTAGCTCCTACGAGCAGTACTTC. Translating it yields CASRTNLLWTASSYEQYF.

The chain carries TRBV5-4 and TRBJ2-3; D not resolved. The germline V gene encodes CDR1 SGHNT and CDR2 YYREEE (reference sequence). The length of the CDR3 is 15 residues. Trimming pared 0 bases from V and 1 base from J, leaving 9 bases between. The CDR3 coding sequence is TGTGCCAGCAGCTTGGGACACCTTCGCACAGATACGCAGTATTTT. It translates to CASSLGHLRTDTQYF.

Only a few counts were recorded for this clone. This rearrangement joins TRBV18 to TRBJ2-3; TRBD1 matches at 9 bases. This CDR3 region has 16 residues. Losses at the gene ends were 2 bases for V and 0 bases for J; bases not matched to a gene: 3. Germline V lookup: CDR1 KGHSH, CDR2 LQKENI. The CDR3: CASSPLGQGSTDTQYF. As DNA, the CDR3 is TGTGCCAGCTCACCATTGGGACAGGGTAGCACAGATACGCAGTATTTT.

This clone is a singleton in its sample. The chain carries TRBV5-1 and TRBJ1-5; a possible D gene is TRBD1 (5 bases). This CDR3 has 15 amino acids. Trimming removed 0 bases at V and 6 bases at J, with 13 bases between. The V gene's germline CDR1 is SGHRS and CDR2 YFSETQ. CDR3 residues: CASSLAGESGQPQHF. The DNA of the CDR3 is TGCGCCAGCAGCTTGGCGGGGGAATCGGGTCAGCCCCAGCATTTT.

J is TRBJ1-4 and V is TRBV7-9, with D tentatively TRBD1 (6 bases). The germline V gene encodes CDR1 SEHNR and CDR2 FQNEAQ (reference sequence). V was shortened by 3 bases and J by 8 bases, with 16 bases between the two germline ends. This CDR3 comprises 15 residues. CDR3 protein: CASSFPTGGREKLFF. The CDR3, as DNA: TGTGCCAGCAGCTTCCCAACGGGGGGCAGGGAAAAACTGTTTTTT.

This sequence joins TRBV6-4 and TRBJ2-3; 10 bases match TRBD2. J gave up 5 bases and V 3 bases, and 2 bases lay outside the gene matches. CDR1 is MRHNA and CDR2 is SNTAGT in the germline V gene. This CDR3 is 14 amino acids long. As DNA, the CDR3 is TGTGCCAGCAGTGAGCTAGCGGGAGTAGATACGCAGTATTTT. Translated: CASSELAGVDTQYF.

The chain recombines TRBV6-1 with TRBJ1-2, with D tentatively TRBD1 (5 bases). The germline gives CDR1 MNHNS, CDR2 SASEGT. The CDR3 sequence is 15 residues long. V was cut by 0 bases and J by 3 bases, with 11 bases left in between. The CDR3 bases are TGTGCCAGCAGTGAAGCCCCAGGGTCATACTATGGCTACACCTTC. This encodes CASSEAPGSYYGYTF.

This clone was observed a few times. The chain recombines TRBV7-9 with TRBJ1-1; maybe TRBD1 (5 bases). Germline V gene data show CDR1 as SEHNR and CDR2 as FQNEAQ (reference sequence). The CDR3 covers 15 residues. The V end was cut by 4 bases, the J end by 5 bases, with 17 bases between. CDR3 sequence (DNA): TGTGCCAGCAGCTCGACCCCGGGGGTGGCTACTGAAGCTTTCTTT. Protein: CASSSTPGVATEAFF.